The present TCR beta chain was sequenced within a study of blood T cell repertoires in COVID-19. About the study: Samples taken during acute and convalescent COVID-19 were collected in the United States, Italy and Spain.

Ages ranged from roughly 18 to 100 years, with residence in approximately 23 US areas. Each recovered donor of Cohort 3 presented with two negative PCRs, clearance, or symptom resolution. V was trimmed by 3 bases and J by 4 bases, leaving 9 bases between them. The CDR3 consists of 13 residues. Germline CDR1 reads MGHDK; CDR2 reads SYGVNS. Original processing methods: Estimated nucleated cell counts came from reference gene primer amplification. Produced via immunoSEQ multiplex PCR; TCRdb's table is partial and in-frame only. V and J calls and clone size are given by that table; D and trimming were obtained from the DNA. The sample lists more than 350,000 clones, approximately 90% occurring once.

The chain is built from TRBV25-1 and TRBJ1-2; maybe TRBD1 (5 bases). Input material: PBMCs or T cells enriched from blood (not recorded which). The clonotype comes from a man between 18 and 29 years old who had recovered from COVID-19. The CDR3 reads CASSESGPYGYTF. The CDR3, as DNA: TGTGCCAGCAGTGAGTCAGGGCCCTATGGCTACACCTTC.